This TCR beta chain was captured by sequencing in a study of cytotoxic CD8 clonotypes in ibrutinib-treated CLL. The CDR3 covers 11 residues. Deletions cut 5 bases from V and 8 bases from J, with 9 bases between. In germline, CDR1 is MDHEN, CDR2 SYDVKM. Note on this clone: The antigen remains undetermined.

Data came from immunoSEQ multiplex PCR; TCRdb stores just in-frame clones and leaves some out. The sample has some 140,000 clones; roughly three quarters are singletons. Broader study findings: Clonality, elevated at ibrutinib response, dropped back toward baseline at progression.

Sequenced material: PBMCs, taken after 12 months of ibrutinib treatment. This sequence originates from a human donor with chronic lymphocytic leukemia. The chain uses TRBV28 and TRBJ1-2; possible D gene TRBD1, 6 bases. As DNA, the CDR3 is TGTGCCAGCAGTAGGGGGTTAGGCTACACCTTC. Its protein is CASSRGLGYTF.